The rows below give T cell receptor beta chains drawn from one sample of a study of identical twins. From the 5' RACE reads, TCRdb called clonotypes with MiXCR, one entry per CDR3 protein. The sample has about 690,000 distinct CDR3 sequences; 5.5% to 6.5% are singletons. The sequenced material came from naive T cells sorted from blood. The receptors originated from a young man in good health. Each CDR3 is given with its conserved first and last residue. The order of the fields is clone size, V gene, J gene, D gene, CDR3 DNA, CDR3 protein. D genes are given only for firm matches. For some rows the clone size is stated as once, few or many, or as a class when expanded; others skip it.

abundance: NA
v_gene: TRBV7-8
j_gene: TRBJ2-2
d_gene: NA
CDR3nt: TGTGCCAGCAGCTTAGGAGTGTTTAGGACCGCCGGGGAGCTGTTTTTT
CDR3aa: CASSLGVFRTAGELFF

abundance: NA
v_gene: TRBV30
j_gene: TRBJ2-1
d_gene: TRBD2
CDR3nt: TGTGCCTGGAGGGGCGGGAGGGCCCGCTCCTACAATGAGCAGTTCTTC
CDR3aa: CAWRGGRARSYNEQFF

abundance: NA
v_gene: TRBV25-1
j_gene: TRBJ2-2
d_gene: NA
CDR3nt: TGTGCCAGCAGTGAGCAAAGGGGGTTGAACACCGGGGAGCTGTTTTTT
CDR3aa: CASSEQRGLNTGELFF

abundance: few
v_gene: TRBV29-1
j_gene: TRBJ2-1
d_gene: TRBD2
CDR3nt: TGCAGCGTTGAAGATTCGCCTAGCGGGAGTAGGAATGAGCAGTTCTTC
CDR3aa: CSVEDSPSGSRNEQFF

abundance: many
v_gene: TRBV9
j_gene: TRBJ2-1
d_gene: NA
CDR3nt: TGTGCCAGCAGCGTAGGGCTAGTGTCCTACAATGAGCAGTTCTTC
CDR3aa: CASSVGLVSYNEQFF

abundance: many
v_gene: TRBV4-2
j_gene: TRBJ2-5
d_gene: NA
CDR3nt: TGTGCCAGCAGCCAAGATAAGGGGCAAGAGACCCAGTACTTC
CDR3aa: CASSQDKGQETQYF

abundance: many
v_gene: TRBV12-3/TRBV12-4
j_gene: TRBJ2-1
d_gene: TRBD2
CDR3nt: TGTGCCAGCAGTCCGCTAGCGGGAGTTCTCTCCTACAATGAGCAGTTCTTC
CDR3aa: CASSPLAGVLSYNEQFF

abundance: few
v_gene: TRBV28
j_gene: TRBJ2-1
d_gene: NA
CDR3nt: TGTGCCAGCAGTTTGTCGTCCCGGACCTACAATGAGCAGTTCTTC
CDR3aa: CASSLSSRTYNEQFF

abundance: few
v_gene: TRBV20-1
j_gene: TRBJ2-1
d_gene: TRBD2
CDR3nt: TGCAGTGCCACGGGACTAGCGGGAGCTCGAACCTACAATGAGCAGTTCTTC
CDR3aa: CSATGLAGARTYNEQFF

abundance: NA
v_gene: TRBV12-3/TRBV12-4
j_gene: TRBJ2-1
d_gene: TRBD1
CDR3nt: TGTGCCAGCAGTGGCTACAGGGGCCGCTCCTACAATGAGCAGTTCTTC
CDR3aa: CASSGYRGRSYNEQFF

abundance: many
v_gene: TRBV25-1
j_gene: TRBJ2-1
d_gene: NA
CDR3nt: TGTGCCAGCAGTGAAAACAATGAGCAGTTCTTC
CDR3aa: CASSENNEQFF

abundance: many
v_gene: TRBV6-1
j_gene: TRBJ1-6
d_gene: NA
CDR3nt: TGTGCCAGCAGTCGGGACGTCGAGGATCATTCACCCCTCCACTTT
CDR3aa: CASSRDVEDHSPLHF

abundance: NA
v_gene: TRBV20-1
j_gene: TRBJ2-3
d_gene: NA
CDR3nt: TGCAGTGCTAGAGACCCCAGGGTCGGGTCGCAGTATTTT
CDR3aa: CSARDPRVGSQYF

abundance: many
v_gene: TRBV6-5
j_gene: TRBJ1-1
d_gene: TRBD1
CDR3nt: TGTGCCAGCAGTTCACAGGGGGCGCGGGACACTGAAGCTTTCTTT
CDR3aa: CASSSQGARDTEAFF

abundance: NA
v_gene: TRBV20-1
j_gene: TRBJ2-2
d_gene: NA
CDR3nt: TGCAGTGCGAGGACGGGACCCCTTGCCGGGGAGCTGTTTTTT
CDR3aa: CSARTGPLAGELFF

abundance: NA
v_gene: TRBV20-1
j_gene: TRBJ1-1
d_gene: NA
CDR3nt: TGCAGTGCTAGAGAGGGGTCCAGCATGAACACTGAAGCTTTCTTT
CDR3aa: CSAREGSSMNTEAFF

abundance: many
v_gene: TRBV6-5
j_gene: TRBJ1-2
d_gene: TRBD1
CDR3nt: TGTGCCAGCAGTTATTCACAGGGGAGCTATGGCTACACCTTC
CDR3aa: CASSYSQGSYGYTF

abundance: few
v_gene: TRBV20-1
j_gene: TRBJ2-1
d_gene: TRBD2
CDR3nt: TGCAGTGCTAGAAAGACTAGCGGGAGGTTCTACAATGAGCAGTTCTTC
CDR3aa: CSARKTSGRFYNEQFF

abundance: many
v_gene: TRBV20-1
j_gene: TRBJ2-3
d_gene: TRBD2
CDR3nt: TGCAGTGCTAGTTACGGGAGGGGAACAGATACGCAGTATTTT
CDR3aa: CSASYGRGTDTQYF

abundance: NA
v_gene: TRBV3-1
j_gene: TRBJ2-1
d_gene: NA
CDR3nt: TGTGCCAGCAGCTGGGGGGCTAGCGGCTTCCGTGAGCAGTTCTTC
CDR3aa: CASSWGASGFREQFF

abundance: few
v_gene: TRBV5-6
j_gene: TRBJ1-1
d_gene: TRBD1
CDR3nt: TGTGCCAGCAGCTTGTCGTCAGGGGGAAGAAGCAGGGAAGAAGCTTTCTTT
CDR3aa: CASSLSSGGRSREEAFF

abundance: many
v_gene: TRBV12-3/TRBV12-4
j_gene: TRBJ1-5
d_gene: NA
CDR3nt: TGTGCCAGCAGTTTAGGGGGCAGGGTAGACAATCAGCCCCAGCATTTT
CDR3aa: CASSLGGRVDNQPQHF

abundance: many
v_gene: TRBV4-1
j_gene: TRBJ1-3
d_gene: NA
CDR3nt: TGCGCCAGCAGCCAAGGTATGGGGTACGGCTCTGGAAACACCATATATTTT
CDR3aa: CASSQGMGYGSGNTIYF

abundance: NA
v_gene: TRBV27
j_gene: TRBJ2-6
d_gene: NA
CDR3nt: TGTGCCAGCAGTTTCCGACGGGCCTCTGGGGCCAACGTCCTGACTTTC
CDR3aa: CASSFRRASGANVLTF

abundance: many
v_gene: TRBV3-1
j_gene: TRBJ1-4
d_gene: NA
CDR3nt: TGTGCCAGCAGCCTTTACGGAGCGGTCACTAATGAAAAACTGTTTTTT
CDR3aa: CASSLYGAVTNEKLFF

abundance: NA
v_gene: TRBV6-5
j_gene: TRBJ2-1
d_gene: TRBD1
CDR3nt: TGTGCCAGCAGTTCCTCCGGGACAGGTCCTTACAATGAGCAGTTCTTC
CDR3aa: CASSSSGTGPYNEQFF

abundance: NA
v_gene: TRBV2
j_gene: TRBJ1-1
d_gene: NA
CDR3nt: TGTGCCAGCAGTGAAGCCTTCACAGGGAGCACTGAAGCTTTCTTT
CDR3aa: CASSEAFTGSTEAFF

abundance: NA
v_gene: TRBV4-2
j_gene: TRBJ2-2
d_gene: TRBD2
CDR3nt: TGTGCCAGCAGCCAAACCGGACTAGTTCCGAGGGAGCTGTTTTTT
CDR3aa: CASSQTGLVPRELFF

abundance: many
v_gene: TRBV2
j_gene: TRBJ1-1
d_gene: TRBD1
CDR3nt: TGTGCCAGCAGTGAGGGGACAGGGGGCACTGAAGCTTTCTTT
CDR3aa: CASSEGTGGTEAFF

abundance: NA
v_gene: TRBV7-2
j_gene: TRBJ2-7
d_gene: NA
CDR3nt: TGTGCCAGCAGCGACCGGGACTTTTTTGAGCAGTACTTC
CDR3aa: CASSDRDFFEQYF

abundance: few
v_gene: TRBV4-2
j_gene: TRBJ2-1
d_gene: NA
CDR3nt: TGTGCCAGCAGCCAAGGTCAAGGTCCCGGCTCCTACAATGAGCAGTTCTTC
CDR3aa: CASSQGQGPGSYNEQFF

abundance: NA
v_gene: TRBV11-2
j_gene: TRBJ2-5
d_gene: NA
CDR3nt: TGTGCCAGCAGCTTAATCCGGGGGCGGGCCAAGGGGACCCAGTACTTC
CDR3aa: CASSLIRGRAKGTQYF

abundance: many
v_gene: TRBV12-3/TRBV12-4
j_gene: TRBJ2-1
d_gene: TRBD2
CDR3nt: TGTGCCAGCTCGACGGACCTGGGACTAGCGACGTACAATGAGCAGTTCTTC
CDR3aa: CASSTDLGLATYNEQFF

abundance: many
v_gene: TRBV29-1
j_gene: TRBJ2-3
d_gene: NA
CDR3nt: TGCAGCGCTCAAATGGGGCCCACAGATACGCAGTATTTT
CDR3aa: CSAQMGPTDTQYF

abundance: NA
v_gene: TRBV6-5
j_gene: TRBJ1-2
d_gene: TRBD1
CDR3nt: TGTGCCAGCAGTTACTTAGGACAGGGAAATGGCTACACCTTC
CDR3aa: CASSYLGQGNGYTF

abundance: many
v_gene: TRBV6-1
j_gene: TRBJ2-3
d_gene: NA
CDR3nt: TGTGCCAGCAGTGAAAGGAGACTACCCCAGGGGACAGATACGCAGTATTTT
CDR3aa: CASSERRLPQGTDTQYF

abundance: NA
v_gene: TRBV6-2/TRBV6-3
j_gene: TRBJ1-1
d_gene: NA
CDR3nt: TGTGCCAGCAACAACGGCAACACTGAAGCTTTCTTT
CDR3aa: CASNNGNTEAFF

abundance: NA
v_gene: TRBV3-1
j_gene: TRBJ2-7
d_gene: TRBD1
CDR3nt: TGTGCCAGCGAGCCGGGGGGACAGGGGCGCTACGAGCAGTACTTC
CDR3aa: CASEPGGQGRYEQYF

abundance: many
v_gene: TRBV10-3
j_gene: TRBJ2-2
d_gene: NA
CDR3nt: TGTGCCATCAGTGGGGGACTTCGAACCGGGGAGCTGTTTTTT
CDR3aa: CAISGGLRTGELFF

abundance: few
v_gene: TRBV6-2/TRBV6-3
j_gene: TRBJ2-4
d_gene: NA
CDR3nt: TGTGCCAGCAGTTACTCGATCCCAGGGGCTAAAAGAGCCAAAAACATTCAGTACTTC
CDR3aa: CASSYSIPGAKRAKNIQYF

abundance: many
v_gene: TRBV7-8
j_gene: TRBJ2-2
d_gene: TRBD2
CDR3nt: TGTGCCAGCAGCCTGCGGAGTAGCGGGGTCTTTACGAACACCGGGGAGCTGTTTTTT
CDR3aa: CASSLRSSGVFTNTGELFF

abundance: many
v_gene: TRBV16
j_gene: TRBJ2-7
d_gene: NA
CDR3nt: TGTGCCAGCAGCCCCCGCTGGAGGGGTCTCCCCTACGAGCAGTACTTC
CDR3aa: CASSPRWRGLPYEQYF

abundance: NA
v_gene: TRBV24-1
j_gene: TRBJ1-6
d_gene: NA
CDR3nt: TGTGCCACCAGTCGATGGGAAAATTCACCCCTCCACTTT
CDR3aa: CATSRWENSPLHF

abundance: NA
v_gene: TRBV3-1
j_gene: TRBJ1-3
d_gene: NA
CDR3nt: TGTGCCAGCAGCCAAGACAGGAGCTCTGGAAACACCATATATTTT
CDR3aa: CASSQDRSSGNTIYF